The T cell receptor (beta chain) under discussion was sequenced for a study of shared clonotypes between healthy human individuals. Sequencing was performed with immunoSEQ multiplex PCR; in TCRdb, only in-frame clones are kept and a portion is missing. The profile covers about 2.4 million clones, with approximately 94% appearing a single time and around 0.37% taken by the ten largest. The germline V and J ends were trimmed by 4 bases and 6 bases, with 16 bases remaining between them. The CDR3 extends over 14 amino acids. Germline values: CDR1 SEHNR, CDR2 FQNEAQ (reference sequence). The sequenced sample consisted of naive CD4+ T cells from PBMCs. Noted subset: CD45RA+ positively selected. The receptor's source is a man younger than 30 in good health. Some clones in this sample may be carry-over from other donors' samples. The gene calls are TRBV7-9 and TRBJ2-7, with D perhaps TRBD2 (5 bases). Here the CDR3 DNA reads TGTGCCAGCAGCTACAGACGGGGATGGGGCGAGCAGTACTTC. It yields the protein CASSYRRGWGEQYF.